What follows are 18 T cell receptor beta chains derived from one specimen sequenced in a study of early T cells in non-severe SARS-CoV-2 infection. TCRdb analysed the 5' RACE reads with MiXCR anew, one entry per CDR3 protein. The sample has tens of thousands of distinct CDR3 sequences; roughly 10% are singletons. The source material was whole blood. These receptors came from an adult who was a healthcare worker with PCR-confirmed SARS-CoV-2 infection or an uninfected control (not recorded which).

The V call is TRBV7-2, the J call TRBJ2-2; D is uncertain. The CDR3 covers 16 residues. Trimming shortened V by 1 base and J by 4 bases, and 13 bases separated the two germline ends. CDR1 and CDR2 from the germline V gene are SGHTA and FQGNSA. CDR3 region: CASSLVAGPSTGELFF. CDR3 nucleotide sequence: TGTGCCAGCAGCTTAGTCGCAGGCCCGAGCACCGGGGAGCTGTTTTTT.

This clonotype was recorded at least ten times. The J gene is TRBJ2-7, the V gene TRBV5-1, with 8 bases aligning to TRBD1. This CDR3 comprises 14 residues. J was trimmed by 2 bases and V by 4 bases; bases with no gene match: 5. Germline V gives CDR1 SGHRS, CDR2 YFSETQ. The CDR3 sequence is CASSMTGDPYEQYF. The CDR3 DNA is TGCGCCAGCAGCATGACAGGGGACCCCTACGAGCAGTACTTC. The complete variable domain, with remaining parts taken from reference TRBV5-1 and TRBJ2-7, reads KAGVTQTPRYLIKTRGQQVTLSCSPISGHRSVSWYQQTPGQGLQFLFEYFSETQRNKGNFPGRFSGRQFSNSRSEMNVSTLELGDSALYLCASSMTGDPYEQYFGPGTRLTVT.

This chain uses TRBV3-1 with TRBJ1-1, with D unclear. The CDR3 length is 12 residues. CDR1 is LGHDT and CDR2 is YNNKEL in the germline V gene (reference sequence). Trimming cost V 5 bases and J 11 bases, with 15 bases left between them. The CDR3 protein is CASSGNRGYAFF. The CDR3 region has the DNA TGTGCCAGCAGCGGTAATAGAGGTTATGCTTTCTTT.

Worth noting for this clonotype: A read error may explain this, as a much larger clone is one base away. The chain has TRBV28 and TRBJ2-7; 12 bases fit TRBD2. CDR3 length: 15 residues. Germline lookup yields CDR1 MDHEN and CDR2 SYDVKM. CDR3 sequence (DNA): TGTTCCAGCAGACTAGCGGGAGCCGTATCCTACGAGCAGTACTTC. This translates into CSSRLAGAVSYEQYF.

This clonotype turned up a few times. This chain links TRBV7-2 with TRBJ2-3; TRBD2 agrees at 10 bases. The CDR3 contains 17 residues. The V and J ends lost 5 bases and 0 bases, in that order; junction bases with no gene match: 8. CDR1 and CDR2 from the germline V gene are SGHTA and FQGNSA. Here the CDR3 reads CASSIGLAAASTDTQYF. The CDR3 region has the DNA TGTGCCAGCAGCATAGGACTAGCGGCCGCTAGCACAGATACGCAGTATTTT.

The gene calls are TRBV7-9 and TRBJ1-5, with D perhaps matching TRBD1 (5 bases). The CDR3 is made up of 14 amino acids. Trimming took 5 bases from V and 0 from J, leaving 8 bases between them. The germline gives CDR1 SEHNR, CDR2 FQNEAQ (reference sequence). The CDR3 loop reads CASSRGYSNQPQHF. CDR3 bases: TGTGCCAGCAGCCGGGGGTATAGCAATCAGCCCCAGCATTTT.

This clonotype was observed a single time. V is TRBV6-1 and J is TRBJ2-3; D uncertain. The V gene lost 2 bases and the J gene lost 10 bases, with 10 bases spanning the gap. Germline V gene sequence: CDR1 MNHNS, CDR2 SASEGT. This CDR3 has 12 residues. The CDR3 DNA is TGTGCCAGCAGTGAAATGGGTCGGTCGCAGTATTTT. Its translation: CASSEMGRSQYF.

This clonotype was counted between two and nine times. The chain joins TRBV9 to TRBJ2-3; maybe TRBD1 (6 bases). The germline V gene has CDR1 SGDLS and CDR2 YYNGEE. The CDR3 is made up of 14 amino acids. Trimming stripped 1 base from V and 4 bases from J, with 10 bases between. For the CDR3, the DNA is TGTGCCAGCAGCGTACATGGGGGCGCAGATACGCAGTATTTT. This sequence encodes CASSVHGGADTQYF.

This clonotype came up many times. The chain combines TRBV9 with TRBJ1-3; D unclear. The CDR3 consists of 16 residues. V shed 1 base and J shed 0 bases, with 11 bases lying between them. Germline CDR1 reads SGDLS; CDR2 reads YYNGEE. This chain's CDR3 is CASSVLGAYSGNTIYF. The CDR3 DNA reads TGTGCCAGCAGCGTATTGGGCGCTTACTCTGGAAACACCATATATTTT.

This clonotype came up a few times. The genes are TRBV10-3 and TRBJ2-1, with D perhaps matching TRBD2 (6 bases). The CDR3 has 16 amino acids. Germline V CDR1 and CDR2: ENHRY, SYGVKD. V lost 7 bases, J lost 0 bases, and 16 bases lay in between. In DNA form, the CDR3 reads TGTGCCATCACCACGAGCGGGCCCAACTCCTACAATGAGCAGTTCTTC. It yields the protein CAITTSGPNSYNEQFF.

The chain couples TRBV20-1 to TRBJ2-7; D is unclear. The CDR3 extends over 12 amino acids. Trimming removed 0 bases from V and 6 bases from J, with 9 bases in between. CDR1 is DFQATT, CDR2 SNEGSKA, per germline (reference sequence). The CDR3 sequence: CSARDYDSEQYF. CDR3 coding DNA: TGCAGTGCTAGAGATTACGATTCCGAGCAGTACTTC.

Many counts were recorded for this clonotype. The gene calls are TRBV28 and TRBJ1-1; D is perhaps TRBD1 (5 bases). Germline values: CDR1 MDHEN, CDR2 SYDVKM. The CDR3 length is 11 residues. V gave up 6 bases and J gave up 12 bases, with 14 bases separating them. The CDR3 here is CASSRSRETFF. CDR3 DNA: TGTGCCAGCAGCCGCAGCAGGGAAACTTTCTTT.

This clonotype was seen at least ten times. The chain employs TRBV20-1 and TRBJ1-1, with 9 bases fitting TRBD1. The CDR3 has 13 residues. Germline CDR1 DFQATT, CDR2 SNEGSKA (reference sequence). The junction had 4 bases not matched to a gene; V was cut back by 0 bases and J by 8 bases. The CDR3 region has the DNA TGCAGTGCTAGAGATGGGACAGGGAACGAAGCTTTCTTT. It translates to CSARDGTGNEAFF.

This clonotype occurred many times. The chain recombines TRBV5-1 with TRBJ2-7; D is possibly TRBD2 (5 bases). The CDR3 length is 15 residues. The ends were cut back, 0 bases at V and 3 bases at J, with 13 bases in the middle. The V gene's germline CDR1 is SGHRS and CDR2 YFSETQ. The CDR3: CASSLALGNYYEQYF. CDR3 in DNA: TGCGCCAGCAGCTTGGCACTCGGGAACTACTACGAGCAGTACTTC.

For the CDR3, the DNA is TGTGCCAGCAGCGAGGGACAGGTGTTTGCCGGGGAGCTGTTTTTT. Encoded protein: CASSEGQVFAGELFF. The chain joins TRBV7-2 to TRBJ2-2, with 8 bases matching TRBD1. The CDR3 runs 15 residues. Losses at the gene ends were 5 bases for V and 6 bases for J; bases not matched to a gene: 8. Germline V gene lookup returns CDR1 SGHTA and CDR2 FQGNSA.

This clonotype was seen more than once but under ten times. The CDR3 nucleotides are TGTGCCAGCAGCCAAGAGTTAATACAAAACACCGGGGAGCTGTTTTTT. The encoded protein is CASSQELIQNTGELFF. This chain uses TRBV14 with TRBJ2-2; D unclear. Germline CDR1 and CDR2: SGHDN and FVKESK. CDR3 length: 16 amino acids. V lost 0 bases to trimming and J lost 2 bases, with 10 bases between them.

V gene TRBV29-1 combines with J gene TRBJ2-1; unclear D gene. The length of the CDR3 is 13 residues. Trimming took 4 bases from V and 0 from J, leaving 7 bases between them. Germline V gene data show CDR1 as SQVTM and CDR2 as ANQGSEA. The CDR3 region has the DNA TGCAGCGTTGTTCGAGGCTCCTACAATGAGCAGTTCTTC. Its translation is CSVVRGSYNEQFF.

At least ten counts were recorded for this clonotype. The CDR3 region is CASSPRGRQFF. DNA for the CDR3: TGTGCCAGCAGCCCCAGGGGCCGGCAGTTCTTC. J is TRBJ2-1 and V is TRBV6-2 or TRBV6-3, with a tentative D call TRBD1 (6 bases). Trimming stripped 6 bases from V and 12 bases from J, with 12 bases between. Per the germline V gene, CDR1 is MNHEY and CDR2 is SVGEGT. This CDR3 spans 11 amino acids.